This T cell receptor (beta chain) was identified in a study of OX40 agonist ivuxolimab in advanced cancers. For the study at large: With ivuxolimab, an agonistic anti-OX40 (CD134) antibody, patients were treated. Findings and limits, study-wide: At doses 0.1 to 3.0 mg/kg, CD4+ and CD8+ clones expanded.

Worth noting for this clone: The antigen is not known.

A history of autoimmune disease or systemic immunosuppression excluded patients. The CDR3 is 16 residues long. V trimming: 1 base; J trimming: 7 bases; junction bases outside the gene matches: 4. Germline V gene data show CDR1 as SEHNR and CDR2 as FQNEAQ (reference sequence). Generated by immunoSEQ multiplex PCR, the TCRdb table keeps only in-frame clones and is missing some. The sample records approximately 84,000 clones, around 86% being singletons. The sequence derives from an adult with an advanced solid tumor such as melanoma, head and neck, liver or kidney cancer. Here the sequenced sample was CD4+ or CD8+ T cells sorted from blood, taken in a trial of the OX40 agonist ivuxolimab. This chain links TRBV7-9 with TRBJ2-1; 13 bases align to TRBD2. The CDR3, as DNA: TGTGCCAGCAGCTTAGGCCAGGGACTAGCGGGGAATGAGCAGTTCTTC. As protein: CASSLGQGLAGNEQFF.